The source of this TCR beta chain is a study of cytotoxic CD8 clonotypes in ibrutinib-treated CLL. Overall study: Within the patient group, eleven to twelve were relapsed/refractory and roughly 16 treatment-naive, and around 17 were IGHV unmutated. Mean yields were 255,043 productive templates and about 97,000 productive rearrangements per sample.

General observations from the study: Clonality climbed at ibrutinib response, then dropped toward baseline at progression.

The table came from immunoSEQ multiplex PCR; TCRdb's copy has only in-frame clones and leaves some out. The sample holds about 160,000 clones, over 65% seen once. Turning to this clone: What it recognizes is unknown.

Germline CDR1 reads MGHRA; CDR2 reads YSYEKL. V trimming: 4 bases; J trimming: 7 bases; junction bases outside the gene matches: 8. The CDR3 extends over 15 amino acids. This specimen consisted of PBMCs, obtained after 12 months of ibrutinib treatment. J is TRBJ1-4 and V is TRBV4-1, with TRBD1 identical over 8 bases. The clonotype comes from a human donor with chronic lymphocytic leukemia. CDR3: CASSLRRGRGEKLFF. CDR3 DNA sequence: TGCGCCAGCAGCCTGCGCAGGGGGCGCGGTGAAAAACTGTTTTTT.